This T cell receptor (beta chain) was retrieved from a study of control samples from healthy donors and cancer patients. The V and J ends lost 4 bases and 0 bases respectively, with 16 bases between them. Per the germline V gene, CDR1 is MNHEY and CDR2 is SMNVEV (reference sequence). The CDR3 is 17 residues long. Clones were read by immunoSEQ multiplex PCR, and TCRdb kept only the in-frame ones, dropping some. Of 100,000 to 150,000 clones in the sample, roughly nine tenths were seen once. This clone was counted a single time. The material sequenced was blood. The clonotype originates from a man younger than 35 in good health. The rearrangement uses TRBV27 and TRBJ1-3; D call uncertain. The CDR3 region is CASSSDPTRSSGNTIYF. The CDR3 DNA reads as TGTGCCAGCAGTTCGGACCCTACACGGAGCTCTGGAAACACCATATATTTT.